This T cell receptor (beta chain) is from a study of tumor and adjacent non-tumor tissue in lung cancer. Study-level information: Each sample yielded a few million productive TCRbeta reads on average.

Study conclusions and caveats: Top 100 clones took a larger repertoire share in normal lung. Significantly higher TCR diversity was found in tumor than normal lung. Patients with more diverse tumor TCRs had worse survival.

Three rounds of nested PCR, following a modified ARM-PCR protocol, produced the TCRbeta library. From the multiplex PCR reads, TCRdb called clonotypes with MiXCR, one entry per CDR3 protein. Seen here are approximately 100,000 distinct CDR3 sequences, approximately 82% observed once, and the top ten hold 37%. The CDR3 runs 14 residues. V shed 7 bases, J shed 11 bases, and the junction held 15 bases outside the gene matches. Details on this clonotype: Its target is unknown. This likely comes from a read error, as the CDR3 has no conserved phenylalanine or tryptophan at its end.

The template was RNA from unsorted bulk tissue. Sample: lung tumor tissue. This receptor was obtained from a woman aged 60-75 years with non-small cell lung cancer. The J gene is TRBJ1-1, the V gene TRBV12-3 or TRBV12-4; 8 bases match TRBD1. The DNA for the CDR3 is TGTGCCAGCACCCAGGGGGCTCAGGGCCGGGACGCTTTCTAT. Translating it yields CASTQGAQGRDAFY.